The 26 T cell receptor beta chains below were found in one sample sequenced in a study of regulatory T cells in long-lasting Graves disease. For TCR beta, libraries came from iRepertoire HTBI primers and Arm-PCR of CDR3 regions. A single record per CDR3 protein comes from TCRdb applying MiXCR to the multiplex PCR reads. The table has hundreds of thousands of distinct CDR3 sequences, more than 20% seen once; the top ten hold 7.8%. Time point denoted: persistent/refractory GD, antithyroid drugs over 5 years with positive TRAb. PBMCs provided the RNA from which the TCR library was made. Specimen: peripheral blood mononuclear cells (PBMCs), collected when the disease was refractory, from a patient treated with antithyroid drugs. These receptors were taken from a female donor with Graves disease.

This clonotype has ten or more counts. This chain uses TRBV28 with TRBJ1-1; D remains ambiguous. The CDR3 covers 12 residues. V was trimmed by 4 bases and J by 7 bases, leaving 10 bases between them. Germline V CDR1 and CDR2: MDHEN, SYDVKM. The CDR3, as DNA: TGTGCCAGCAGTTCCTACATGGATGAAGCTTTCTTT. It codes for CASSSYMDEAFF. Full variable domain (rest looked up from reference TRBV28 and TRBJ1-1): DVKVTQSSRYLVKRTGEKVFLECVQDMDHENMFWYRQDPGLGLRLIYFSYDVKMKEKGDIPEGYSVSREKKERFSLILESASTNQTSMYLCASSSYMDEAFFGQGTRLTVV.

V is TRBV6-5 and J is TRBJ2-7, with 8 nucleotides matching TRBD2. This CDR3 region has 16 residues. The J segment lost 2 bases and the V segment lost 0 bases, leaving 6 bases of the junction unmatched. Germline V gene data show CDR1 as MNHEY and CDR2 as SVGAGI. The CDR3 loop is CASSYSRGLAAYEQYF. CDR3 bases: TGTGCCAGCAGTTACTCGCGCGGACTAGCAGCCTACGAGCAGTACTTC.

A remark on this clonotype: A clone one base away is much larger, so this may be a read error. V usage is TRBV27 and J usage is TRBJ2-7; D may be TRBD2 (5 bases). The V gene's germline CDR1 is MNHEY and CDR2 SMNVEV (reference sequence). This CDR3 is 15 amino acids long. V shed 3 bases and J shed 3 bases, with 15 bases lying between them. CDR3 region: CASSFGVPPLYEQYF. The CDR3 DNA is TGTGCCAGCAGTTTCGGGGTGCCCCCCCTCTACGAGCAGTACTTC.

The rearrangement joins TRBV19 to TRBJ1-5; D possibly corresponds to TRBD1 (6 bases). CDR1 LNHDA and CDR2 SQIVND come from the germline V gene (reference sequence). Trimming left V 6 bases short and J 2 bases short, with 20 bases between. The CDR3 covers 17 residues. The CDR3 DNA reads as TGTGCCAGTAGCATCTGGTTGGGGGCCTCTGGCAATCAGCCCCAGCATTTT. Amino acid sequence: CASSIWLGASGNQPQHF.

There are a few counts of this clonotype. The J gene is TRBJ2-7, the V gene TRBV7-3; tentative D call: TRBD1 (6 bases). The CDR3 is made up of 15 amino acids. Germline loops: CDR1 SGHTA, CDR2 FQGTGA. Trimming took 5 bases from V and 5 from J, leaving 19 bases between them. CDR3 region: CASSHGAGVGNEQYF. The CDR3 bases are TGTGCCAGCAGCCACGGCGCAGGGGTCGGAAACGAGCAGTACTTC.

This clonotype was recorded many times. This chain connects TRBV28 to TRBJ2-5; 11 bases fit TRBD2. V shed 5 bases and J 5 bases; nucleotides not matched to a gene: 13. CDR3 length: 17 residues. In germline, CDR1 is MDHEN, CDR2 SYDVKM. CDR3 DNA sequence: TGTGCCAGCAGTAAAGCACTACTAGCGGGAGTGGTGGAGACCCAGTACTTC. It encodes CASSKALLAGVVETQYF.

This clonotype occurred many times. The CDR3 region has the DNA TGTGCCAGCAGCGGTCTGGGGAGCACTGAAGCTTTCTTT. The encoded protein is CASSGLGSTEAFF. J is TRBJ1-1 and V is TRBV9; D is uncertain. Deletions cut 3 bases from V and 4 bases from J, with 10 bases between. Germline assignment: CDR1 SGDLS and CDR2 YYNGEE. This CDR3 is built from 13 residues.

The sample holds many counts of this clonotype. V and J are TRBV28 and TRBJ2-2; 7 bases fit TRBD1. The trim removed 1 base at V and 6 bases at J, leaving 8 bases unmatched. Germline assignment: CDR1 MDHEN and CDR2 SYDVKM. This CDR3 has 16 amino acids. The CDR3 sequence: CASSLLAGGRAGELFF. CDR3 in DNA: TGTGCCAGCAGTTTATTGGCAGGGGGAAGAGCCGGGGAGCTGTTTTTT.

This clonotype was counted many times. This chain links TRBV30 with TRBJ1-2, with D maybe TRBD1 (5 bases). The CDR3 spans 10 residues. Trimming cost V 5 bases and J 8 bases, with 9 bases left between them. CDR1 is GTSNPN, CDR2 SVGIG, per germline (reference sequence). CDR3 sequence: CAWGGYGYTF. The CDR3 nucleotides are TGTGCCTGGGGGGGATACGGCTACACCTTC.

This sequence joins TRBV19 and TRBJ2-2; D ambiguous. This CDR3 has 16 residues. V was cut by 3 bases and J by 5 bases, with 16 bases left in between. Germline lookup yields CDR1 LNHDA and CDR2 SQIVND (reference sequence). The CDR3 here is CASSIIGPRGTGELFF. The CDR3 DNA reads TGTGCCAGTAGTATTATAGGGCCACGAGGAACCGGGGAGCTGTTTTTT.

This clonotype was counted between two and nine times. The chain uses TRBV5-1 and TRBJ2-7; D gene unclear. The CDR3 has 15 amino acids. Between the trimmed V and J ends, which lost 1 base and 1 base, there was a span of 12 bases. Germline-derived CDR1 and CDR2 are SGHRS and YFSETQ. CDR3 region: CASSLSSVGSYEQYF. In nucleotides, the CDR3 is TGCGCCAGCAGCTTGAGTTCGGTGGGGTCCTACGAGCAGTACTTC.

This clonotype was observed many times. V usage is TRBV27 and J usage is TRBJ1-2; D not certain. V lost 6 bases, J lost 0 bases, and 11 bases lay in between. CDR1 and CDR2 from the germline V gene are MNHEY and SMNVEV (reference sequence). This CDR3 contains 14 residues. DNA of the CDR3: TGTGCCAGCAGCCGGAGAACAACTAACTATGGCTACACCTTC. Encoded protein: CASSRRTTNYGYTF.

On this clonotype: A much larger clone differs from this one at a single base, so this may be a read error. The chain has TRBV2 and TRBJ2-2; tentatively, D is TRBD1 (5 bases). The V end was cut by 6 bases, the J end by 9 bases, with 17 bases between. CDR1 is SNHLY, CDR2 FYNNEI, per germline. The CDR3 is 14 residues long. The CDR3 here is CASRDRARGRELFF. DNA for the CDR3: TGTGCCAGCAGGGACCGGGCTAGGGGCCGGGAGCTGTTTTTT.

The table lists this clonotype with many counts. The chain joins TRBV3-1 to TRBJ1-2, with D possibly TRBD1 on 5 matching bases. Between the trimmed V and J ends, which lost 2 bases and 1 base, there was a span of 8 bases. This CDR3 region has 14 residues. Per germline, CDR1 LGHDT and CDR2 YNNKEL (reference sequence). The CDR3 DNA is TGTGCCAGCAGCCAAAGGGGAGATAACTATGGCTACACCTTC. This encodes CASSQRGDNYGYTF.

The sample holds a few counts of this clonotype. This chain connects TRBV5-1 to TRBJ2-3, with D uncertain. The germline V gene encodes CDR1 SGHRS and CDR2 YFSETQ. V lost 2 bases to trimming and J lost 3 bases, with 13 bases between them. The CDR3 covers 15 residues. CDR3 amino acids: CASSFILVGTDTQYF. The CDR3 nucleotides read TGCGCCAGCAGCTTCATCCTAGTCGGTACAGATACGCAGTATTTT.

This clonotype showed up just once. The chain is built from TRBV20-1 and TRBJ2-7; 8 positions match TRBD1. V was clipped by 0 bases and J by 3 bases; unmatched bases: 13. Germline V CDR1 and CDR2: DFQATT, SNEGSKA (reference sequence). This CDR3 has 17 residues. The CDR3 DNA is TGCAGTGCTAGAGATCAGGGTGGACAGGGCAAGTACTACGAGCAGTACTTC. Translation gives CSARDQGGQGKYYEQYF.

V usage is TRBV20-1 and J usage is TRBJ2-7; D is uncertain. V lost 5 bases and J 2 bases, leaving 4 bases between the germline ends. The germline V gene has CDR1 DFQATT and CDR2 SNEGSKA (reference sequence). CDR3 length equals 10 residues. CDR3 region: CSALTYEQYF. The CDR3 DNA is TGCAGTGCTCTCACCTACGAGCAGTACTTC.

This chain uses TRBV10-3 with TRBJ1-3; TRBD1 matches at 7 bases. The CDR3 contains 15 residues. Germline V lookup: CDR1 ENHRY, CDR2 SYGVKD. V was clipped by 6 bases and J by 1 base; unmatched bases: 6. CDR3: CAIRPQGGSGNTIYF. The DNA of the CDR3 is TGTGCCATCAGGCCCCAGGGGGGATCTGGAAACACCATATATTTT.

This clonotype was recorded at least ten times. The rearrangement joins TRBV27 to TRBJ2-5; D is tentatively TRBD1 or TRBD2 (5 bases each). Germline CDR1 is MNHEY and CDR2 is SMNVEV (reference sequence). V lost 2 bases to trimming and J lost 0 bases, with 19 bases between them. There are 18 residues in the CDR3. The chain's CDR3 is CASSLRAPLWGYQETQYF. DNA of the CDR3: TGTGCCAGCAGTTTACGGGCCCCCCTTTGGGGGTACCAAGAGACCCAGTACTTC.

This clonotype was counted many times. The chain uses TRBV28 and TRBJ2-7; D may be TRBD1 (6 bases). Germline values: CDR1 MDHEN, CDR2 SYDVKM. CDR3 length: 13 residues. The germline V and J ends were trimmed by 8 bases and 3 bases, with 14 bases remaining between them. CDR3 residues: CASRMPGDYEQYF. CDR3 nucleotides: TGTGCCAGCCGCATGCCAGGGGACTACGAGCAGTACTTC.

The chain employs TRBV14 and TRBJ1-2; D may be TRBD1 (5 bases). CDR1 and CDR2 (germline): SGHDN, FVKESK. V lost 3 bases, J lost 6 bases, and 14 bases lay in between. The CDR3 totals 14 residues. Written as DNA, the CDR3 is TGTGCCAGCAGCCACTTAGGGGCGCGAGATGGCTACACCTTC. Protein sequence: CASSHLGARDGYTF.

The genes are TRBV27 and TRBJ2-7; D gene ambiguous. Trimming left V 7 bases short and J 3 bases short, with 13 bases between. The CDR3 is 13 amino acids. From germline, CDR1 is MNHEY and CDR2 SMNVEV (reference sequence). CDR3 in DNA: TGTGCCAGCATTAGGGCACCCGTCTACGAGCAGTACTTC. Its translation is CASIRAPVYEQYF.

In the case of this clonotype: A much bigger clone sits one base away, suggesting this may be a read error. The DNA for the CDR3 is TGTGCCAGCAGTTTATGGAGGACAGGGGAAAATTCACCCCCCCACTTT. Its protein product is CASSLWRTGENSPPHF. V is TRBV28 and J is TRBJ1-4, with 9 bases matching TRBD1. The CDR3 length is 16 residues. CDR1 is MDHEN, CDR2 SYDVKM, per germline. Drawing the rest from reference TRBV28 and TRBJ1-4, the complete variable domain is DVKVTQSSRYLVKRTGEKVFLECVQDMDHENMFWYRQDPGLGLRLIYFSYDVKMKEKGDIPEGYSVSREKKERFSLILESASTNQTSMYLCASSLWRTGENSPPHFGSGTQLSVL.

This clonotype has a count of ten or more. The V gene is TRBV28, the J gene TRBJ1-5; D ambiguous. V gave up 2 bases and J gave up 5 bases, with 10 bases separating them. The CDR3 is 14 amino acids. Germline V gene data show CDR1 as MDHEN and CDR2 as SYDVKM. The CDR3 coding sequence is TGTGCCAGCAGTTTAAGCAGCCAAGATCAGCCCCAGCATTTT. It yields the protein CASSLSSQDQPQHF.

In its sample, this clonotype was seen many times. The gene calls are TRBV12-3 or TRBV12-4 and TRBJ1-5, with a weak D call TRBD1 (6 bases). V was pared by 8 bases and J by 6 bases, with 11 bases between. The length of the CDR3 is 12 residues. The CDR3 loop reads CASGQFGQPQHF. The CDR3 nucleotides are TGTGCCAGCGGACAGTTTGGTCAGCCCCAGCATTTT.

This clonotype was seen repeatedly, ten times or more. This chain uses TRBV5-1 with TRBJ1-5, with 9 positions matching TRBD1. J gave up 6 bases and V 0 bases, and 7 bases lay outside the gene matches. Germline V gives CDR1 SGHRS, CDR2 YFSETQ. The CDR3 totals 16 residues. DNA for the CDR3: TGCGCCAGCAGCTTGGATGAACAGGGGGCACGTCAGCCCCAGCATTTT. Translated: CASSLDEQGARQPQHF.